The T cell receptor (beta chain) under discussion was sequenced for a study of blood T cells in healthy people across ages. The germline CDR1 and CDR2 sequences are DFQATT and SNEGSKA (reference sequence). V lost 3 bases and J lost 6; bases outside the gene matches: 7. The CDR3 extends over 14 amino acids. Together with a sample-barcoded 5' primer, a J-beta primer mix was included in a second PCR lasting about 6 to 11 cycles. TCRdb independently ran MiXCR on the 5' RACE reads; one entry per CDR3 protein. The sample lists 600,000 to 1,000,000 distinct CDR3 sequences, 58% occurring once. As for this clonotype: Its antigen remains unidentified.

Study conclusions and caveats: While age rose, TCR beta diversity per million T cells dropped in a roughly linear way. Total diversity from one million sequenced T cells was likely underestimated.

Aged roughly 6 to 95, donors were systemically healthy Caucasians from Russia. The sample, roughly 9.1 milliliters of peripheral blood, was drawn from each donor. The receptor was derived from a man aged 25-45 years in good health. The sequenced sample was blood. The chain employs TRBV20-1 and TRBJ2-1; 8 nucleotides match TRBD2. The CDR3 spells CSASPAGERNEQFF. CDR3 sequence (DNA): TGCAGTGCTAGCCCAGCGGGAGAACGCAATGAGCAGTTCTTC.